These 23 T cell receptor beta chains share one sample of origin, sequenced in a study of identical twins. TCRdb fed the 5' RACE reads into MiXCR, producing one record per CDR3 protein. The sample lists 350,000 to 400,000 distinct CDR3 sequences, 9% to 10% occurring once. The material sequenced was naive T cells sorted from blood. Receptor source: a woman between 45 and 60 years old in good health.

CDR3 loop: CASSVLTSGRQDEQFF. Written as DNA, the CDR3 is TGTGCCAGCAGCGTGCTGACTAGCGGGAGACAGGATGAGCAGTTCTTC. The chain is built from TRBV5-6 and TRBJ2-1; 12 nucleotides align to TRBD2. The CDR3 is made up of 16 amino acids. In germline, CDR1 is SGHDT, CDR2 YYEEEE. Unmatched junction bases numbered 10, after V lost 4 bases and J lost 8 bases.

The chain uses TRBV4-2 and TRBJ2-1; D unresolved. This CDR3 is 15 amino acids long. In germline, CDR1 is LGHNA, CDR2 YNFKEQ. The V end lost 3 bases, the J end lost 3 bases, and 12 bases lay between the germline ends. CDR3 nucleotides: TGTGCCAGCAGCCAGGAACATGGGTACTACAATGAGCAGTTCTTC. It translates to CASSQEHGYYNEQFF.

A few counts support this clonotype. The V call is TRBV10-1, the J call TRBJ2-5; 8 bases are shared with TRBD2. J was trimmed by 2 bases and V by 5 bases; bases with no gene match: 7. This CDR3 is built from 15 residues. CDR1 WNHNN and CDR2 SYGVQD come from the germline V gene (reference sequence). The DNA of the CDR3 is TGCGCCAGCAGTCCGGCGGGAGGTGGGCAAGAGACCCAGTACTTC. It specifies CASSPAGGGQETQYF.

This clonotype was picked up a small number of times. The chain combines TRBV5-4 with TRBJ2-7; a weak D match, TRBD2 (6 bases). This CDR3 has 16 amino acids. Germline V gives CDR1 SGHNT, CDR2 YYREEE (reference sequence). V was trimmed by 4 bases and J by 3 bases, leaving 20 bases between them. CDR3 residues: CASSTRRGSPGYEQYF. CDR3 bases: TGTGCCAGCAGCACGCGGCGGGGATCCCCCGGCTACGAGCAGTACTTC.

The chain combines TRBV18 with TRBJ2-3; either TRBD1 or TRBD2 may supply D (6 bases each). The V end was cut by 3 bases, the J end by 5 bases, with 15 bases between. CDR1 is KGHSH and CDR2 is LQKENI in the germline V gene. There are 15 residues in the CDR3. The CDR3 DNA sequence: TGTGCCAGCTCACCCACAGGGACTCAGGTAGATACGCAGTATTTT. It encodes CASSPTGTQVDTQYF.

This clonotype was counted ten times or more. The rearrangement links TRBV20-1 to TRBJ1-1; D gene unclear. This CDR3 contains 11 residues. Looked up from germline, CDR1 is DFQATT and CDR2 is SNEGSKA (reference sequence). Between the trimmed V and J ends, which lost 4 bases and 4 bases, there was a span of 7 bases. CDR3: CSATPTTEAFF. CDR3 in DNA: TGCAGTGCTACCCCCACCACTGAAGCTTTCTTT.

The chain recombines TRBV5-1 with TRBJ2-5; D is ambiguous. The length of the CDR3 is 12 residues. Germline V lookup: CDR1 SGHRS, CDR2 YFSETQ. The V end lost 1 base, the J end lost 5 bases, and 6 bases lay between the germline ends. The CDR3 loop reads CASSLRSETQYF. CDR3 sequence (DNA): TGCGCCAGCAGCTTGCGTTCCGAGACCCAGTACTTC.

Many counts were recorded for this clonotype. This chain links TRBV20-1 with TRBJ2-5, with 7 bases that match TRBD1. The CDR3 loop spans 13 amino acids. The germline CDR1 and CDR2 sequences are DFQATT and SNEGSKA (reference sequence). Trimming at V came to 2 bases and at J to 1 base, leaving 1 base not matched to a gene. For the CDR3, the DNA is TGCAGTGCTAGACGGGACAGCCAAGAGACCCAGTACTTC. Its protein is CSARRDSQETQYF.

The chain links TRBV6-5 to TRBJ2-1; 8 bases align to TRBD2. Germline V CDR1 and CDR2: MNHEY, SVGAGI. Trimming took 3 bases from V and 3 from J; bases not matched to a gene: 1. The CDR3 extends over 14 amino acids. As DNA, the CDR3 is TGTGCCAGCAGTTATGCGGGAGGCTACAATGAGCAGTTCTTC. This translates into CASSYAGGYNEQFF.

Ten or more counts support this clonotype. J is TRBJ1-1 and V is TRBV10-3; D ambiguous. The CDR3 totals 12 residues. Germline CDR1 is ENHRY and CDR2 is SYGVKD. The ends were cut back, 5 bases at V and 4 bases at J, with 8 bases in the middle. The chain's CDR3 is CAISTDITEAFF. For the CDR3, the DNA is TGTGCCATCAGTACAGACATCACTGAAGCTTTCTTT.

This clonotype showed up many times. The V gene is TRBV20-1, the J gene TRBJ2-1; TRBD1 is a possible D gene (8 bases). Trimming took off 3 bases at V and 7 bases at J, with 19 bases between the two ends. Looked up from germline, CDR1 is DFQATT and CDR2 is SNEGSKA (reference sequence). The CDR3 loop spans 15 amino acids. CDR3 sequence reads: CSARALGQGGNEQFF. DNA of the CDR3: TGCAGTGCTAGGGCGCTTGGACAGGGAGGGAATGAGCAGTTCTTC.

The CDR3 is CASSWMGDEQFF. CDR3 sequence (DNA): TGTGCCAGCAGCTGGATGGGCGATGAGCAGTTCTTC. The rearrangement uses TRBV11-2 and TRBJ2-1; no reliable D call. Trimming pared 4 bases from V and 8 bases from J, leaving 9 bases between. The CDR3 covers 12 residues. Germline values: CDR1 SGHAT, CDR2 FQNNGV. Variable domain in full (rest from reference TRBV11-2 and TRBJ2-1): EAGVAQSPRYKIIEKRQSVAFWCNPISGHATLYWYQQILGQGPKLLIQFQNNGVVDDSQLPKDRFSAERLKGVDSTLKIQPAKLEDSAVYLCASSWMGDEQFFGPGTRLTVL.

In this sample, this clonotype turned up a few times. This chain connects TRBV29-1 to TRBJ2-5; D possibly corresponds to TRBD2 (5 bases). The V gene lost 5 bases and the J gene lost 3 bases, with 10 bases spanning the gap. Germline V gene lookup returns CDR1 SQVTM and CDR2 ANQGSEA. The CDR3 has 12 residues. CDR3 DNA sequence: TGCAGCGTTCTGTCCGGGAAAGAGACCCAGTACTTC. It translates to CSVLSGKETQYF.

V gene TRBV4-1 combines with J gene TRBJ2-1; TRBD2 agrees at 8 bases. Germline V lookup: CDR1 MGHRA, CDR2 YSYEKL. V gave up 1 base and J gave up 7 bases; unmatched junction bases: 6. The CDR3 sequence is 15 residues long. The CDR3 spells CASSQALADGNEQFF. In DNA, the CDR3 is TGCGCCAGCAGCCAAGCACTAGCGGATGGAAATGAGCAGTTCTTC.

Details on this clonotype: One base away lies a much larger clone, so this may be a sequencing read error. This sequence joins TRBV9 and TRBJ2-1, with TRBD2 identical over 11 bases. The CDR3 loop spans 15 amino acids. The V gene's germline CDR1 is SGDLS and CDR2 YYNGEE. CDR3 sequence: CPSSGLAGGFNEQFF. CDR3 nucleotide sequence: TGTCCCAGCAGCGGGCTAGCGGGAGGTTTCAATGAGCAGTTCTTC.

The sample holds many counts of this clonotype. The rearrangement joins TRBV27 to TRBJ2-6; D unclear. The CDR3 length is 13 residues. With 3 bases removed from V and 3 bases from J, the gap between germline ends came to 3 bases. Germline V CDR1 and CDR2: MNHEY, SMNVEV (reference sequence). The CDR3: CASSLHGANVLTF. For the CDR3, the DNA is TGTGCCAGCAGTTTGCATGGGGCCAACGTCCTGACTTTC.

This clonotype has ten or more counts. This chain connects TRBV10-3 to TRBJ2-1; the D is unclear. The CDR3 is 18 amino acids. Deletions cut 6 bases from V and 0 bases from J, with 21 bases between. Germline V lookup: CDR1 ENHRY, CDR2 SYGVKD. The CDR3 loop is CAISGPSRHESSYNEQFF. The CDR3 DNA sequence: TGTGCCATCAGCGGGCCCTCCCGACACGAGAGCTCCTACAATGAGCAGTTCTTC.

This chain uses TRBV7-6 with TRBJ2-3; 7 bases fit TRBD2. The CDR3 consists of 15 residues. Trimming removed 5 bases from V and 6 bases from J; junction bases left unmatched: 11. From germline, CDR1 is SGHVS and CDR2 FNYEAQ. CDR3 DNA: TGTGCCAGCAGCGAATGGGAGGGCCCAGGGGATACGCAGTATTTT. Translation: CASSEWEGPGDTQYF.

This clonotype has at least ten counts. The V gene is TRBV4-1, the J gene TRBJ1-1; D gene ambiguous. The CDR3 consists of 14 residues. Trimming took off 0 bases at V and 7 bases at J, with 12 bases between the two ends. CDR1 and CDR2 from the germline V gene are MGHRA and YSYEKL. The CDR3 nucleotides are TGCGCCAGCAGCCAAGAGTCCGGGCCAAGTGAAGCTTTCTTT. It codes for CASSQESGPSEAFF.

V usage is TRBV4-1 and J usage is TRBJ2-3, with unresolved D. There are 15 residues in the CDR3. Trimming removed 4 bases at V and 2 bases at J, with 13 bases between. Germline values: CDR1 MGHRA, CDR2 YSYEKL. CDR3 coding DNA: TGCGCCAGCAGCCGTTTATCGGGTCCCACAGATACGCAGTATTTT. It encodes CASSRLSGPTDTQYF.

The gene calls are TRBV30 and TRBJ2-4; D possibly uses TRBD1 or TRBD2 (6 bases each). V lost 0 bases and J 2 bases, leaving 11 bases between the germline ends. The germline V gene has CDR1 GTSNPN and CDR2 SVGIG (reference sequence). This CDR3 is built from 15 residues. CDR3 sequence reads: CAWSVGGFTKNIQYF. The CDR3 DNA follows: TGTGCCTGGAGTGTAGGGGGGTTTACCAAAAACATTCAGTACTTC.

This clonotype was detected many times. This chain joins TRBV5-1 and TRBJ2-2, with 13 bases fitting TRBD2. J was trimmed by 4 bases and V by 4 bases; bases with no gene match: 13. Germline-derived CDR1 and CDR2 are SGHRS and YFSETQ. This CDR3 contains 19 residues. The CDR3: CASSPRTSGSSSGTGELFF. CDR3 coding DNA: TGCGCCAGCAGCCCGCGGACTAGCGGGAGTTCTAGTGGCACCGGGGAGCTGTTTTTT.

Many counts were recorded for this clonotype. The V and J genes are TRBV6-5 and TRBJ1-2; the D is unclear. This CDR3 has 12 amino acids. In germline, CDR1 is MNHEY, CDR2 SVGAGI. Trimming shortened V by 6 bases and J by 6 bases, and 11 bases separated the two germline ends. The CDR3 protein is CASRKGENGYTF. CDR3 DNA: TGTGCCAGCAGGAAGGGCGAGAATGGCTACACCTTC.